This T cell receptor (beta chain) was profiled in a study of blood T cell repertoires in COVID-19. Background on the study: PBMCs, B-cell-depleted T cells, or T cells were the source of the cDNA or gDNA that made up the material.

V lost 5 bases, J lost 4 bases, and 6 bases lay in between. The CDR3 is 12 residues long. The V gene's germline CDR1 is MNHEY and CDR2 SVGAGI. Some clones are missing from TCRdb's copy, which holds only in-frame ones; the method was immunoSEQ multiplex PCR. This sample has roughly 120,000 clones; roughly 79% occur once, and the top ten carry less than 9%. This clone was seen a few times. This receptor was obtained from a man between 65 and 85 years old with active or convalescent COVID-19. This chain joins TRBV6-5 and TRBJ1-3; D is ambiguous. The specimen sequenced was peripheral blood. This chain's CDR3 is CASSTRGNTIYF. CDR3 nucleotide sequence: TGTGCCAGCAGTACTCGGGGAAACACCATATATTTT.